This T cell receptor beta chain was profiled in a study of T cells in Graves' hyperthyroidism and ophthalmopathy. Study summary: Blood was drawn when the patient was first diagnosed and still untreated. Whole-study results and caveats: A median about 7 months before onset, the model predicted ophthalmopathy.

Each patient was aged 18 to 65 and had newly diagnosed hyperthyroidism of under 2 months' duration. Exclusion of patients followed from uncontrolled infection, other autoimmune disease, pregnancy or lactation. In its sample, this clonotype was seen many times. No antigen is known for it. Amplified TCR beta CDR3 regions derived from RNA transcripts. First-round RT-PCR of the TCR CDR3 relied on the HTBI primer set. In TCRdb, the multiplex PCR reads were re-called with MiXCR into one record per CDR3 protein. The sample records over 500,000 distinct CDR3 sequences, about 15% being singletons. The CDR3 spans 13 residues. Germline lookup yields CDR1 LGHDT and CDR2 YNNKEL (reference sequence). V was pared by 1 base and J by 7 bases, with 8 bases between.

The chain is built from TRBV3-1 and TRBJ2-1; maybe TRBD2 (5 bases). The sequence came from a woman between 40 and 55 years old with Graves' hyperthyroidism. The sample taken for sequencing was blood. The CDR3 region has the DNA TGTGCCAGCAGCCAAGGTACGGGAAATGAGCAGTTCTTC. It specifies CASSQGTGNEQFF.